This T cell receptor (beta chain) was sequenced during a study of blood T cells in healthy people across ages. In each sample, at least 7 million PBMCs were isolated. No fewer than 5 micrograms of total RNA were isolated from every sample. The use of a sample-barcoded 5' primer and a J-beta primer mix characterized a second PCR of roughly 7 to 11 cycles. MiXCR, applied by TCRdb to the 5' RACE reads, yields one record per CDR3 protein. The sample lists 850,000 or so distinct CDR3 sequences, about 30% occurring once. In germline, CDR1 is MDHEN, CDR2 SYDVKM. The CDR3 length is 15 residues. The V and J ends lost 4 bases and 0 bases respectively, with 12 bases between them.

This sequence was found in a woman of 80 years or more in good health. V gene TRBV28 combines with J gene TRBJ1-2; D unresolved. Material for sequencing was blood. The DNA of the CDR3 is TGTGCCAGCAGTTCTTCCTCCACAGCTAACTATGGCTACACCTTC. This gives the protein CASSSSSTANYGYTF.